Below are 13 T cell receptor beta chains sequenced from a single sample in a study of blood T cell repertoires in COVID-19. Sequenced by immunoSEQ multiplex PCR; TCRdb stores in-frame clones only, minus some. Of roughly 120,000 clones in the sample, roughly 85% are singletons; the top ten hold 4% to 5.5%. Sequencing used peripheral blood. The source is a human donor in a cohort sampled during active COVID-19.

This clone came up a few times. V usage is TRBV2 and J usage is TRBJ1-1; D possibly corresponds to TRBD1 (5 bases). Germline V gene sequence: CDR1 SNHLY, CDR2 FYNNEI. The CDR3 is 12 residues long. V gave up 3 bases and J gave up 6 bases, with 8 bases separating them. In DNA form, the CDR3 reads TGTGCCAGCAGTGATTTCAGGGCTGAAGCTTTCTTT. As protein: CASSDFRAEAFF.

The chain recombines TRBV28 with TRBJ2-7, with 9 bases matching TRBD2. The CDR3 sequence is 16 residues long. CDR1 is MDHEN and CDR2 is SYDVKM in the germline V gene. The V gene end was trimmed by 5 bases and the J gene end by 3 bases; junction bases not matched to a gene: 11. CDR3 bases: TGTGCCAGCAGTGGATCGGCGGGAGGGGAACTCTACGAGCAGTACTTC. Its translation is CASSGSAGGELYEQYF.

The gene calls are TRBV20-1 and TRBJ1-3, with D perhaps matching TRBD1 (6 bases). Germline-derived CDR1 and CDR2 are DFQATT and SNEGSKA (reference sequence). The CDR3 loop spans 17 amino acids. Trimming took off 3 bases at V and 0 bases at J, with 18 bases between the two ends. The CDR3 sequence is CSASRAGGTISGNTIYF. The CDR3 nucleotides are TGCAGTGCTAGTCGGGCGGGGGGCACAATCTCTGGAAACACCATATATTTT.

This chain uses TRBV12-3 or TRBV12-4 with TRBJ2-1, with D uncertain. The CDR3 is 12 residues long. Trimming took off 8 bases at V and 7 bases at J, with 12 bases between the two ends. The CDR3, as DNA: TGTGCCAGCTCTCTTCTAGTAAATGAGCAGTTCTTC. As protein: CASSLLVNEQFF.

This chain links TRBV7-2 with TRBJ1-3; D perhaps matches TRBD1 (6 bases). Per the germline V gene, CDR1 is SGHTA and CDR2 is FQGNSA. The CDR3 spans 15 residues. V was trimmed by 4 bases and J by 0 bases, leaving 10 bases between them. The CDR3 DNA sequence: TGTGCCAGCAGCTACAGGGAGTTCTCTGGAAACACCATATATTTT. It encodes CASSYREFSGNTIYF.

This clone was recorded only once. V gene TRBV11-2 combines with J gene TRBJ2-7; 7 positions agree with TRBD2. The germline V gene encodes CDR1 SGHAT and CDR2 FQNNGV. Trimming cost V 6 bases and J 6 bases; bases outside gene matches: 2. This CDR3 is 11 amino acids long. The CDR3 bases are TGTGCCAGCAGTAGCGGGTTCGAGCAGTACTTC. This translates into CASSSGFEQYF.

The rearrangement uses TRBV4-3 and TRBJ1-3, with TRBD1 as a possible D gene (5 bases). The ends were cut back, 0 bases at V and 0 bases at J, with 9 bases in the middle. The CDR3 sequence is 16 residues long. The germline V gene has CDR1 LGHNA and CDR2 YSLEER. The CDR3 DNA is TGCGCCAGCAGCCAAGATTGGGGCCGCTCTGGAAACACCATATATTTT. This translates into CASSQDWGRSGNTIYF.

CDR3 nucleotide sequence: TGCAGCGTATCGACAGGGTTGGGCAATCAGCCCCAGCATTTT. Protein sequence: CSVSTGLGNQPQHF. The chain combines TRBV29-1 with TRBJ1-5, with TRBD1 identical over 7 bases. Germline V gene sequence: CDR1 SQVTM, CDR2 ANQGSEA. The CDR3 sequence is 14 residues long. Trimming took 6 bases from V and 2 from J; bases not matched to a gene: 7.

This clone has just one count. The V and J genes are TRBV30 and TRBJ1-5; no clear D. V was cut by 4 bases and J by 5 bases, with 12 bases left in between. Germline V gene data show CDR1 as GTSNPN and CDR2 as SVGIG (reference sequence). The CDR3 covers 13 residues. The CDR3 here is CAWNGNLDQPQHF. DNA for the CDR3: TGTGCCTGGAACGGGAATTTGGATCAGCCCCAGCATTTT.

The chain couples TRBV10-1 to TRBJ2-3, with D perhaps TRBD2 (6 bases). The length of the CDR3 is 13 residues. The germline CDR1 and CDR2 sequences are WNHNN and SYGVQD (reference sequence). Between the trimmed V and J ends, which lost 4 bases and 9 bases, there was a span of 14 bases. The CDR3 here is CASSVGGAVTQYF. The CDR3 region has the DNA TGCGCCAGCAGTGTGGGGGGAGCGGTAACGCAGTATTTT.

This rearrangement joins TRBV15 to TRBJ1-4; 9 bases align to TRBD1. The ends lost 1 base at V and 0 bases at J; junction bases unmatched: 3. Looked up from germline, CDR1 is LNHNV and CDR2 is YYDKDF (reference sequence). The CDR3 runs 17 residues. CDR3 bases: TGTGCCACCAGCAGAGGTGGGACAGGGACAACTAATGAAAAACTGTTTTTT. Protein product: CATSRGGTGTTNEKLFF.

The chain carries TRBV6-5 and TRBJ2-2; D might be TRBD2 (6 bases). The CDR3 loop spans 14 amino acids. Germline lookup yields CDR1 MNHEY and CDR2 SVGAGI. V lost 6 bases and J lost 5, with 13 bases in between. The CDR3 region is CASSPGGRTGELFF. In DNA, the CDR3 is TGTGCCAGCAGCCCCGGAGGGAGGACCGGGGAGCTGTTTTTT.

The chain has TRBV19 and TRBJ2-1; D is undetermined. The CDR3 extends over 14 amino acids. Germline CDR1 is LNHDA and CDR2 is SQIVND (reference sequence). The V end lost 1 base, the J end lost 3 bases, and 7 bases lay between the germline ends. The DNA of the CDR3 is TGTGCCAGTAGTATAGGGCTAGTCTACAATGAGCAGTTCTTC. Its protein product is CASSIGLVYNEQFF.